This T cell receptor (beta chain) was sequenced during a study of OX40 agonist ivuxolimab in advanced cancers. Between the trimmed V and J ends, which lost 6 bases and 7 bases, there was a span of 18 bases. The CDR3 runs to 15 residues. CDR1 is MNHNS, CDR2 SASEGT, per germline. Clones were sequenced by immunoSEQ multiplex PCR, and TCRdb holds only the in-frame ones, with some missing. Altogether under 100,000 clones are present, about four fifths being singletons, with the ten largest covering around 0.49%. Source: CD4+ or CD8+ T cells sorted from blood, taken in a trial of the OX40 agonist ivuxolimab. J is TRBJ2-2 and V is TRBV6-1; no clear D gene. The sequence was collected from an adult with an advanced solid tumor such as melanoma, head and neck, liver or kidney cancer. The CDR3 protein is CASSLHSARSGELFF. The CDR3 region has the DNA TGTGCCAGCAGCTTGCACAGTGCAAGGAGCGGGGAGCTGTTTTTT.